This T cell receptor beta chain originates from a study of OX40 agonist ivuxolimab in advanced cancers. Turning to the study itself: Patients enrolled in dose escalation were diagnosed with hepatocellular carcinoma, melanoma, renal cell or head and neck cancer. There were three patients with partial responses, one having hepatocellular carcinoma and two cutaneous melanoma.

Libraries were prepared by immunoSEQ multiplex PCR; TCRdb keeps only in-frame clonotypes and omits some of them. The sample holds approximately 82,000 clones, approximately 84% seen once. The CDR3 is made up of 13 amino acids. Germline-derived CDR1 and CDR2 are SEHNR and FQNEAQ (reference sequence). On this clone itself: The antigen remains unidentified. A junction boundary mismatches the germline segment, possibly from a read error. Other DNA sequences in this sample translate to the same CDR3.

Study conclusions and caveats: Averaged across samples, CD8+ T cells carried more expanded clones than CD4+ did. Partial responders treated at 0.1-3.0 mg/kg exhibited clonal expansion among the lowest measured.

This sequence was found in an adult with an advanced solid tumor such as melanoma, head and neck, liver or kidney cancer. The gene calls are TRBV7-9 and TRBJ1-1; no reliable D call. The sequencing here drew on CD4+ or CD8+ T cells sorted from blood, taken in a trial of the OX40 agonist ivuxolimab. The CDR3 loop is CASSPEVGTEAFF. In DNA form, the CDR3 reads TGTGCCAGCAGCCCCGAAGTTGGCACTGAAGCTTTCTTC.